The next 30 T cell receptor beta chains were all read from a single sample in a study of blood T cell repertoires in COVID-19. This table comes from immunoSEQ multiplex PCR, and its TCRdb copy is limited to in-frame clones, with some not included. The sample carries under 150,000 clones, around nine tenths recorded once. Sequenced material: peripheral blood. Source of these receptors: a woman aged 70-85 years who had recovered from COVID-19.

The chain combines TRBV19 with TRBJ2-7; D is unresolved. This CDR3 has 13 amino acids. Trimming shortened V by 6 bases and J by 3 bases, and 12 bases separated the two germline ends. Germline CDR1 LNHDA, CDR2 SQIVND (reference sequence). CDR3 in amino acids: CASRPNLLYEQYF. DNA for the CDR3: TGTGCCAGTAGACCGAACTTACTCTACGAGCAGTACTTC.

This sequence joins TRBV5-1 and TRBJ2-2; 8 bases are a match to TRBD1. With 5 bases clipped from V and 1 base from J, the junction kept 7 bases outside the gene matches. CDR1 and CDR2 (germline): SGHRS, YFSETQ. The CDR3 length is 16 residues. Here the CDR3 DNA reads TGCGCCAGCAGGTCTCCCGGGACAGGGAACACCGGGGAGCTGTTTTTT. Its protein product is CASRSPGTGNTGELFF.

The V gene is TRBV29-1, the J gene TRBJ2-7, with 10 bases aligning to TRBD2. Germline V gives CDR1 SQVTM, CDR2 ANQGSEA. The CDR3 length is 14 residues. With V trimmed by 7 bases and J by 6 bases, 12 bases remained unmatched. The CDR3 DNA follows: TGCAGCGGAGGGGCAGCGGGAGGGCCGAGCGAGCAGTACTTC. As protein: CSGGAAGGPSEQYF.

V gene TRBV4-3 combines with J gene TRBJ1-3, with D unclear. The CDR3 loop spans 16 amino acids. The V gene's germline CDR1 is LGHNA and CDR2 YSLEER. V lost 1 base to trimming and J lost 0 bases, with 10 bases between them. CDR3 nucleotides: TGCGCCAGCAGCCAAGCAGGAACAGTCTCTGGAAACACCATATATTTT. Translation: CASSQAGTVSGNTIYF.

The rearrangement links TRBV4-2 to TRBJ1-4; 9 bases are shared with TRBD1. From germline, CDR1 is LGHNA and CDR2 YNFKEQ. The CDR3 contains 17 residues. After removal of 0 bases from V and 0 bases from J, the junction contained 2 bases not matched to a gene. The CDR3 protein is CASSQETGGATNEKLFF. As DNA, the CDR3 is TGTGCCAGCAGCCAAGAGACAGGGGGAGCAACTAATGAAAAACTGTTTTTT.

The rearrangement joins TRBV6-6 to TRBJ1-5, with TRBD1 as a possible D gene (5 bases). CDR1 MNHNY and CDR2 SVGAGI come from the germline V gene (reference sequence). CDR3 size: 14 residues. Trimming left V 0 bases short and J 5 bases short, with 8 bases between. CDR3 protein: CASSYSTDDQPQHF. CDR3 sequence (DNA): TGTGCCAGCAGTTACTCGACAGATGATCAGCCCCAGCATTTT.

The chain's CDR3 is CASSALAGGRTDTQYF. The CDR3 coding sequence is TGTGCCAGCTCAGCTTTAGCGGGAGGCCGTACAGATACGCAGTATTTT. The rearrangement links TRBV18 to TRBJ2-3, with TRBD2 identical over 10 bases. Germline V gene data show CDR1 as KGHSH and CDR2 as LQKENI. V gave up 5 bases and J gave up 3 bases; unmatched junction bases: 8. The CDR3 length is 16 residues.

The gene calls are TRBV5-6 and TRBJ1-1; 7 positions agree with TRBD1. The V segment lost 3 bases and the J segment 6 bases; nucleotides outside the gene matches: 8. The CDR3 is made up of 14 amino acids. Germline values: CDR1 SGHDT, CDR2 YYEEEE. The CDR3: CASSSPTTGPEAFF. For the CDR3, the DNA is TGTGCCAGCAGCTCGCCCACGACAGGGCCTGAAGCTTTCTTT.

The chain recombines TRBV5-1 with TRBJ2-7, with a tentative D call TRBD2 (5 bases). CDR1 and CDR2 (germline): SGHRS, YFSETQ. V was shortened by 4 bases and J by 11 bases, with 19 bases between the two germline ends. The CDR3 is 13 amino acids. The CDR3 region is CASSQEGSGAKYF. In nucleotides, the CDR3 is TGCGCCAGCAGCCAGGAAGGCAGCGGCGCGAAGTACTTC.

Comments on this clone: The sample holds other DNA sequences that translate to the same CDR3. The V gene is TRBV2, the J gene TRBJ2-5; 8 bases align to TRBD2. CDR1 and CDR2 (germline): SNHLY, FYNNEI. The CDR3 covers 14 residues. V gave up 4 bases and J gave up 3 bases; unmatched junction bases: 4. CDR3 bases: TGTGCCAGCAGTGCGGGACTAGGAGAAGAGACCCAGTACTTC. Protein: CASSAGLGEETQYF.

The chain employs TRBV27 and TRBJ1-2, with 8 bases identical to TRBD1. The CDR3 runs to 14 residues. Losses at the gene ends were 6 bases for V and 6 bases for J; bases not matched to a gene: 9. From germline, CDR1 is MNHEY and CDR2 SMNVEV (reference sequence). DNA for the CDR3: TGTGCCAGCAGGCCTCTTCAGGGGGCCCATGGCTACACCTTC. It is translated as CASRPLQGAHGYTF.

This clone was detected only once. CDR3 sequence (DNA): TGTGCCAGCAGGCCTATCCAGAACACCGGGGAGCTGTTTTTT. The encoded protein is CASRPIQNTGELFF. V and J are TRBV11-2 and TRBJ2-2; D unresolved. The V end lost 6 bases, the J end lost 1 base, and 9 bases lay between the germline ends. The germline gives CDR1 SGHAT, CDR2 FQNNGV. This CDR3 has 14 amino acids.

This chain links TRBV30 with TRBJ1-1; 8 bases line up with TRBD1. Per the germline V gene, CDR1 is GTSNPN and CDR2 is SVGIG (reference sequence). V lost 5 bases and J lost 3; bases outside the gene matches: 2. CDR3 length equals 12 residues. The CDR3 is CAWFRGHTEAFF. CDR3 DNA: TGTGCCTGGTTCAGGGGGCACACTGAAGCTTTCTTT. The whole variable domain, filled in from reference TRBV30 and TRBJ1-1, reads SQTIHQWPATLVQPVGSPLSLECTVEGTSNPNLYWYRQAAGRGLQLLFYSVGIGQISSEVPQNLSASRPQDRQFILSSKKLLLSDSGFYLCAWFRGHTEAFFGQGTRLTVV.

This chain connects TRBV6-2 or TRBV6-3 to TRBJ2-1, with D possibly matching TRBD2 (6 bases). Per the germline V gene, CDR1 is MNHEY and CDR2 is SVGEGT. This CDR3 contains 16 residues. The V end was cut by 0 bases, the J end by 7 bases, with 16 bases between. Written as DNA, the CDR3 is TGTGCCAGCAGTTACTCGACGGCTAGCGACCGGAATGAGCAGTTCTTC. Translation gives CASSYSTASDRNEQFF.

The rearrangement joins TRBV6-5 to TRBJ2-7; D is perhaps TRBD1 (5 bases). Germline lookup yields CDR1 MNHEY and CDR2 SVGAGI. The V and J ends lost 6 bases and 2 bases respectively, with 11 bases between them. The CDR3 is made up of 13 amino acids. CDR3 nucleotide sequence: TGTGCCAGCAGGCCCGGACAAACCTACGAGCAGTACTTC. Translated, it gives CASRPGQTYEQYF.

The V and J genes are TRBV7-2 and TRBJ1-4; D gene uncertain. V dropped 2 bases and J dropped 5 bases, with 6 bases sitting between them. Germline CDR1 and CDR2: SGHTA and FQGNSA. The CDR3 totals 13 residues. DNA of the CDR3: TGTGCCAGCAGCTTAAGCCTAAATGAAAAACTGTTTTTT. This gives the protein CASSLSLNEKLFF.

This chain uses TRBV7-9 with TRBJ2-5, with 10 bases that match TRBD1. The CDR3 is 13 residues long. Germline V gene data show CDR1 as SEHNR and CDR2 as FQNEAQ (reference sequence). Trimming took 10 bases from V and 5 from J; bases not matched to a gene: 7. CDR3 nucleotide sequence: TGTGCCATACCCGGGACAGGGGTCGAGACCCAGTACTTC. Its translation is CAIPGTGVETQYF.

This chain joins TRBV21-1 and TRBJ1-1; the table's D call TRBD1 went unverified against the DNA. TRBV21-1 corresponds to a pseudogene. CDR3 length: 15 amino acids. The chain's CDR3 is CASSGDRGQDTEAFF. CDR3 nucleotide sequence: TGTGCCAGCAGCGGGGACAGGGGGCAGGACACTGAAGCTTTCTTT.

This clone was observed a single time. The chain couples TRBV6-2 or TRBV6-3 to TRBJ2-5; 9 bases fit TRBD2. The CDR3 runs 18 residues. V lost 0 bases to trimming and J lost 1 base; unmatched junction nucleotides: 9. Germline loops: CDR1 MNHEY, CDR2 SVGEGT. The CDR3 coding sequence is TGTGCCAGCAGTTACTCGGTGCGGCCTAGCGGGACCCAAGAGACCCAGTACTTC. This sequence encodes CASSYSVRPSGTQETQYF.

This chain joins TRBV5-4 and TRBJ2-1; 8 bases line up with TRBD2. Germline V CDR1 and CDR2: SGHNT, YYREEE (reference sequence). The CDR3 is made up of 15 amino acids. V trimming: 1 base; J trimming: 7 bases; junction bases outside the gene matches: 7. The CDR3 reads CASSLSSGGRNEQFF. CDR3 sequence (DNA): TGTGCCAGCAGCTTGAGCTCGGGCGGGAGGAATGAGCAGTTCTTC.

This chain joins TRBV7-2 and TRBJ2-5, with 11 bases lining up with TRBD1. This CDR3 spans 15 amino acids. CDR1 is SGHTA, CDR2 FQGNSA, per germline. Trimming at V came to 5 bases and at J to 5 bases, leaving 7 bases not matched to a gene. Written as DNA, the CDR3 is TGTGCCAGCAGCCCCCCCGGGACAGGGGGGGAGACCCAGTACTTC. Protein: CASSPPGTGGETQYF.

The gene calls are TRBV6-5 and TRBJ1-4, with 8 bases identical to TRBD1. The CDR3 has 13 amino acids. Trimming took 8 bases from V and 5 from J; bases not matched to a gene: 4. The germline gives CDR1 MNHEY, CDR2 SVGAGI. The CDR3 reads CASQDRVNEKLFF. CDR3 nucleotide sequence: TGTGCCAGCCAGGACAGGGTGAATGAAAAACTGTTTTTT.

The CDR3 sequence: CASSSSAGVRETQYF. The DNA of the CDR3 is TGTGCCAGCAGCTCCTCGGCGGGAGTGAGGGAGACCCAGTACTTC. The chain uses TRBV13 and TRBJ2-5; 7 positions agree with TRBD2. Germline V gives CDR1 PRHDT, CDR2 FYEKMQ (reference sequence). The CDR3 is 15 residues long. Trimming cost V 4 bases and J 5 bases; bases outside gene matches: 10.

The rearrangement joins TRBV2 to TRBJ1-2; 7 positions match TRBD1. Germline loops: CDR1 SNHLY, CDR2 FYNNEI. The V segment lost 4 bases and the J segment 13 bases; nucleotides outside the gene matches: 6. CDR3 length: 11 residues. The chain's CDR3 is CASSGRTGFTF. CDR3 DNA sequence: TGTGCCAGCAGTGGTCGGACAGGATTCACCTTC.

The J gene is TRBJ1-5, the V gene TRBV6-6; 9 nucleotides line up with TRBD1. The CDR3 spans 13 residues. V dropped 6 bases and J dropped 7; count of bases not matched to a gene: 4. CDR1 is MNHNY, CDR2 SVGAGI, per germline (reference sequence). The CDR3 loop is CASSRDREQPQHF. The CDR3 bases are TGTGCCAGCAGCCGGGACAGGGAGCAGCCCCAGCATTTT.

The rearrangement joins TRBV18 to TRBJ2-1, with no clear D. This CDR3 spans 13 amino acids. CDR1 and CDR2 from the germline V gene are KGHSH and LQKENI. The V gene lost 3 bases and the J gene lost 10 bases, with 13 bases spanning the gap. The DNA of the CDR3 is TGTGCCAGCTCACCCCCAAGCCGGGTCGAGCAGTTCTTC. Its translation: CASSPPSRVEQFF.

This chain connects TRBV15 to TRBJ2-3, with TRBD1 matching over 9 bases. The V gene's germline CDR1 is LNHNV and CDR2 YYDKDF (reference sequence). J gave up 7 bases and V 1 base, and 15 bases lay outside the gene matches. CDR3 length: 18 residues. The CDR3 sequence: CATSRAPPGQGSRNTQYF. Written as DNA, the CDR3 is TGTGCCACCAGCAGAGCCCCCCCCGGACAGGGGAGTAGGAATACGCAGTATTTT.

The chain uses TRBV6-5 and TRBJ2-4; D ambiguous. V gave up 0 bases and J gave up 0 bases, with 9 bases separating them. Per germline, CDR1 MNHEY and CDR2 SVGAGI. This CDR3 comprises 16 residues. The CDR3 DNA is TGTGCCAGCAGTTACTCCGCGGCAGTAGCCAAAAACATTCAGTACTTC. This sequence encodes CASSYSAAVAKNIQYF.

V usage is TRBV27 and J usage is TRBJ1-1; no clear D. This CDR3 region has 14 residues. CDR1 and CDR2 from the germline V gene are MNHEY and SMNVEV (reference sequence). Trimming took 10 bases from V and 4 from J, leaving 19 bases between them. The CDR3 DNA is TGTGCCACCCCTATACAGCCCCGGGGCACTGAAGCTTTCTTT. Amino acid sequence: CATPIQPRGTEAFF.

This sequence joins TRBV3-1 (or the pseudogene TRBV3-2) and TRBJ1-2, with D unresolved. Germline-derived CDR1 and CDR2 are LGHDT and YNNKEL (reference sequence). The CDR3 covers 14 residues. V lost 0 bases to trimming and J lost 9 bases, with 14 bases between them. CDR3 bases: TGTGCCAGCAGCCAAGATGGAGGCCTCCTAAGCTACACCTTC. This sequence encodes CASSQDGGLLSYTF.